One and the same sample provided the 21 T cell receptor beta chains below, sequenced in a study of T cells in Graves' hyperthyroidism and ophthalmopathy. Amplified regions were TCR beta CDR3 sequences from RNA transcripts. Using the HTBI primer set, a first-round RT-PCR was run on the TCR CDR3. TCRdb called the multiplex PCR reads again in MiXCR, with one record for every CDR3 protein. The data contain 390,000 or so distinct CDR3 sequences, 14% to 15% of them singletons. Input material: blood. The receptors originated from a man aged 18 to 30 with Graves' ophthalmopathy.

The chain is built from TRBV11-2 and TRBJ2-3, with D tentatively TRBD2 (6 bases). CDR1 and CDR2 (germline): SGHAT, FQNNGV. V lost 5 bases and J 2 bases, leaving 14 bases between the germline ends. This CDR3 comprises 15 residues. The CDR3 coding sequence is TGTGCCAGCAGCGCGGGACGGAGAAACACAGATACGCAGTATTTT. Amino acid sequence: CASSAGRRNTDTQYF.

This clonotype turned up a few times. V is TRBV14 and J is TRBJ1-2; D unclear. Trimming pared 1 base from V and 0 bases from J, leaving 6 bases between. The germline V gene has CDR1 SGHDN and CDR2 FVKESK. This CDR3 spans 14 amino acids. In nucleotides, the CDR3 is TGTGCCAGCAGCCAAGTGACCGCTAACTATGGCTACACCTTC. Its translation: CASSQVTANYGYTF.

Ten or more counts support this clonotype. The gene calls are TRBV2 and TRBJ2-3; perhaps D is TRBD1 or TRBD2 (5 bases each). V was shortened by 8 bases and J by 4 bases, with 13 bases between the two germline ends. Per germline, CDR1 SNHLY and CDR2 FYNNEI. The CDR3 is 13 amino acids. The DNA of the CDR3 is TGTGCCAGCTTCCGGGACCGAGCAGATACGCAGTATTTT. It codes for CASFRDRADTQYF.

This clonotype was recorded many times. The CDR3 loop is CASRTGMNTEAFF. The CDR3 nucleotides read TGTGCCAGCCGGACAGGCATGAACACTGAAGCTTTCTTT. The rearrangement uses TRBV12-3 or TRBV12-4 and TRBJ1-1; 7 bases fit TRBD1. This CDR3 spans 13 amino acids. With 8 bases clipped from V and 0 bases from J, the junction kept 3 bases outside the gene matches.

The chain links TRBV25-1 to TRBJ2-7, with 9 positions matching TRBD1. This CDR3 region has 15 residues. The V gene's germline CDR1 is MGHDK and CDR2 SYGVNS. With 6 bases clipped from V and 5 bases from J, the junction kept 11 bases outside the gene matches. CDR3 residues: CASSPLTGGYNEQYF. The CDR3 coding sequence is TGTGCCAGCAGCCCGCTGACAGGGGGTTACAACGAGCAGTACTTC.

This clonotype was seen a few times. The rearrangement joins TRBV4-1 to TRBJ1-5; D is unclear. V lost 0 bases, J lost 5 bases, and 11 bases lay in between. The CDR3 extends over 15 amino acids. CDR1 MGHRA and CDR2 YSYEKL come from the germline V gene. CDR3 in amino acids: CASSQERIVDQPQHF. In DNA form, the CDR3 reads TGCGCCAGCAGCCAAGAAAGGATTGTTGATCAGCCCCAGCATTTT.

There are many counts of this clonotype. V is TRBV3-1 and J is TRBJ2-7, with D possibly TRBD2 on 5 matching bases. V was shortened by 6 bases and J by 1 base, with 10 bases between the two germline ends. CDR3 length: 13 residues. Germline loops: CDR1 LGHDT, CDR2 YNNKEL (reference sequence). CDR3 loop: CASRSGGSYEQYF. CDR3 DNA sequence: TGTGCCAGCAGATCCGGAGGTTCCTACGAGCAGTACTTC.

Written as DNA, the CDR3 is TGTGCCAGCAGTGTGGCAGCCTGGGTCAACGTCCTGACTTTC. Translated: CASSVAAWVNVLTF. The chain has TRBV2 and TRBJ2-6; no clear D gene. From germline, CDR1 is SNHLY and CDR2 FYNNEI. CDR3 length: 14 residues. Trimming took 4 bases from V and 9 from J, leaving 13 bases between them.

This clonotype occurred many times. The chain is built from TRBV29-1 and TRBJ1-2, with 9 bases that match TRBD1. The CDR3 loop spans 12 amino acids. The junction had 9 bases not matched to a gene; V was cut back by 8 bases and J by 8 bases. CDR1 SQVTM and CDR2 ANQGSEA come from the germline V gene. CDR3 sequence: CSSTGGVGGYTF. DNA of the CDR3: TGCAGCTCTACAGGGGGCGTAGGAGGCTACACCTTC. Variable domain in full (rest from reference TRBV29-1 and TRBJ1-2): SAVISQKPSRDICQRGTSLTIQCQVDSQVTMMFWYRQQPGQSLTLIATANQGSEATYESGFVIDKFPISRPNLTFSTLTVSNMSPEDSSIYLCSSTGGVGGYTFGSGTRLTVV.

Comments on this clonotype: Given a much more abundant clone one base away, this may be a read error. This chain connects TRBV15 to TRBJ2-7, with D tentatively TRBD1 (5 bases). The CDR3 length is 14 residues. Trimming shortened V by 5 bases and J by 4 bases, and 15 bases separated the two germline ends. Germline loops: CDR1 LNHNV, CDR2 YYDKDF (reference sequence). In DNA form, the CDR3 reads TGTGCCACCAGCGAAGGCAGGGAAAGGTACGAGCAGTACTTC. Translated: CATSEGRERYEQYF.

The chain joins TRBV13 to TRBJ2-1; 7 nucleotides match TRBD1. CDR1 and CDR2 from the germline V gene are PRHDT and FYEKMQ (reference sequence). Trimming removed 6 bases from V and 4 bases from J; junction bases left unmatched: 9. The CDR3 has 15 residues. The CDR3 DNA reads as TGTGCCAGCAGTCGGGACAGAGAACTTTACAATGAGCAGTTCTTC. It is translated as CASSRDRELYNEQFF.

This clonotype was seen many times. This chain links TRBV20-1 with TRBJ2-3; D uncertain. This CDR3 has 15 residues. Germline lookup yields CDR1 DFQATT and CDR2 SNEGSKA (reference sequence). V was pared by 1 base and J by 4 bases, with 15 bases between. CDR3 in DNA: TGCAGTGCTAGAGTAGGATCCAATACCCCAGATACGCAGTATTTT. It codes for CSARVGSNTPDTQYF.

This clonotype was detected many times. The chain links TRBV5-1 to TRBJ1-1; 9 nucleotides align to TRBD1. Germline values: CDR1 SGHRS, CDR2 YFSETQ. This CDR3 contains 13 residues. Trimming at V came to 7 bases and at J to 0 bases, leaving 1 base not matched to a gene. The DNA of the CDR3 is TGCGCCAGCCGGACAGGGGTGAACACTGAAGCTTTCTTT. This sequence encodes CASRTGVNTEAFF.

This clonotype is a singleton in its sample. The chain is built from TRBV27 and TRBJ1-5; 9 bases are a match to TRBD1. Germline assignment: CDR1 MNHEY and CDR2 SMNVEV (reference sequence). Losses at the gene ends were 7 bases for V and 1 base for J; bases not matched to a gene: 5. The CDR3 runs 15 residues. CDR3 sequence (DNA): TGTGCCAGCAATCCGGGACAGGGAAGCAATCAGCCCCAGCATTTT. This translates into CASNPGQGSNQPQHF.

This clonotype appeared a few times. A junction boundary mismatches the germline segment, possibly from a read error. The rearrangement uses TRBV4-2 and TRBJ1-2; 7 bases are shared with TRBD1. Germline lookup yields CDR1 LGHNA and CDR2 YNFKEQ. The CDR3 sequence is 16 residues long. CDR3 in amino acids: CASSQDRRGREYGCTF. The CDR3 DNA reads TGTGCCAGCAGCCAAGATAGAAGGGGGCGGGAGTATGGCTGCACCTTC.

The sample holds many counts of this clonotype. Here the CDR3 reads CASSLGIQGPPYTEAFF. DNA of the CDR3: TGTGCCAGCAGCTTAGGGATTCAGGGCCCCCCGTACACTGAAGCTTTCTTT. The chain carries TRBV7-2 and TRBJ1-1, with D possibly matching TRBD1 (5 bases). Trimming left V 1 base short and J 3 bases short, with 18 bases between. Germline V gives CDR1 SGHTA, CDR2 FQGNSA. The CDR3 spans 17 residues.

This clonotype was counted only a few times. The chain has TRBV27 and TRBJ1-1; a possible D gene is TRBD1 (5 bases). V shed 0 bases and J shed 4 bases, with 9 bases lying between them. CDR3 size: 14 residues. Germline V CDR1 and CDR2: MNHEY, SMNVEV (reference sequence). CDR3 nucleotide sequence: TGTGCCAGCAGTTTATCAGGGGCGCTCACTGAAGCTTTCTTT. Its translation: CASSLSGALTEAFF.

The CDR3 sequence: CASRTVNTGELFF. Here the CDR3 DNA reads TGTGCCAGTAGGACGGTAAACACCGGGGAGCTGTTTTTT. V and J are TRBV19 and TRBJ2-2; no clear D gene. The V gene's germline CDR1 is LNHDA and CDR2 SQIVND (reference sequence). This CDR3 has 13 residues. Trimming shortened V by 6 bases and J by 2 bases, and 7 bases separated the two germline ends.

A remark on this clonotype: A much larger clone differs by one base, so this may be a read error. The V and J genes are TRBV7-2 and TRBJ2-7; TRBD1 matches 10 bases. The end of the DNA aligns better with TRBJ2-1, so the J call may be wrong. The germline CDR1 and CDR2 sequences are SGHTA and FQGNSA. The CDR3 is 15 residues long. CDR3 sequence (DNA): TGTGCCAGCAGAGACCGGGACAGGGGTTATTACGAGCAGTTCTTC. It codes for CASRDRDRGYYEQFF.

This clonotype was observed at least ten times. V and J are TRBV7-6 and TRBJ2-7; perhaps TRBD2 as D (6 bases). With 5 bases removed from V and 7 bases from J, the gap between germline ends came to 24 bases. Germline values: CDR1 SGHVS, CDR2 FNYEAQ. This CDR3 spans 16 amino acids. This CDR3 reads CASSPGGTSLLGEQYF. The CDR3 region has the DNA TGTGCCAGCAGCCCCGGGGGAACTAGCCTCCTAGGGGAGCAGTACTTC. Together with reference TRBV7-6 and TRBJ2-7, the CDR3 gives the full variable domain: GAGVSQSPRYKVTKRGQDVALRCDPISGHVSLYWYRQALGQGPEFLTYFNYEAQQDKSGLPNDRFSAERPEGSISTLTIQRTEQRDSAMYRCASSPGGTSLLGEQYFGPGTRLTVT.

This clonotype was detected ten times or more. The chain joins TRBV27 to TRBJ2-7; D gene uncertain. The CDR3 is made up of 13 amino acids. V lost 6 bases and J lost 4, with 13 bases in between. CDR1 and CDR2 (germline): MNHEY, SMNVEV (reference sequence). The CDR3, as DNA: TGTGCCAGCAGAACCCCGGACGGGTACGAGCAGTACTTC. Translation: CASRTPDGYEQYF.